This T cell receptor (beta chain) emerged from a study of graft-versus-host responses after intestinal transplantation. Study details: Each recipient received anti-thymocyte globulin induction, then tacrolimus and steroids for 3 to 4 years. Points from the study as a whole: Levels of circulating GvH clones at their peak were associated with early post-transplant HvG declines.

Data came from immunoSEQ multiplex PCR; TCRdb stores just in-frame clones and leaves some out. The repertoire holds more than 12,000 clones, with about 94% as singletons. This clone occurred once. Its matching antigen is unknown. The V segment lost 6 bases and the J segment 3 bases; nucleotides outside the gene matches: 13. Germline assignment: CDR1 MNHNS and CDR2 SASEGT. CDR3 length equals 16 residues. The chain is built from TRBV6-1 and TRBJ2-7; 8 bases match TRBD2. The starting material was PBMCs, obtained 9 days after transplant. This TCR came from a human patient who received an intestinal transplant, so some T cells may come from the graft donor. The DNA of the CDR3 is TGTGCCAGCAGCGAATTTTCAGCGGGAGCGATCTACGAGCAGTACTTC. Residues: CASSEFSAGAIYEQYF.